The 11 T cell receptor beta chains in this list originate from one sample, sequenced in a study of beta chain features in type 1 diabetes (dated by TCRdb to 2017 to 2018). Here is what the overall study found, with its caveats: In all four CD4+ subsets, TCRB CDR3 length was moderately but significantly shorter in type 1 diabetes patients.

To prepare the library, the immunoSEQ multiplex PCR assay was applied. All of the isolated RNA was reverse transcribed with the High Capacity cDNA Reverse Transcription Kit, so expressed TCRB transcripts were sequenced. TCRdb stores this immuneACCESS table with in-frame sequences only. Part of the clones is absent; in the studies checked, under half of the shortfall reflects unresolved V genes, and no reason is known for the rest. This sample has 250,000 to 300,000 clones in its table, and about 23% of those were observed once. Approximately 0.011% of the sample comes from the top ten. Their antigen targets remain unknown. Sample: naive CD4+ T cells from blood. The sample's cell subset or site label, in plain terms: true naive CD4+ T cells. The receptors come from a woman aged 25 to 45 with type 1 diabetes.

This clone was counted a few times. The chain uses TRBV4-2 and TRBJ1-2; maybe TRBD1 (5 bases). V shed 2 bases and J shed 8 bases, with 9 bases lying between them. The CDR3 spans 12 residues. CDR1 is LGHNA, CDR2 YNFKEQ, per germline. The CDR3 protein is CASSQPGYGYTF. CDR3 bases: TGTGCCAGCAGCCAACCAGGGTACGGCTACACCTTC.

This clone occurred a few times. The CDR3: CASSPDRVSGANVLTF. In DNA, the CDR3 is TGTGCCAGCAGTCCCGACAGGGTCTCTGGGGCCAACGTCCTGACTTTC. The chain is built from TRBV13 and TRBJ2-6, with 7 bases lining up with TRBD1. There are 16 residues in the CDR3. V was pared by 6 bases and J by 0 bases, with 5 bases of the junction left unmatched. Germline V gene data show CDR1 as PRHDT and CDR2 as FYEKMQ (reference sequence).

The rearrangement uses TRBV28 and TRBJ2-1, with D hard to call. V lost 6 bases and J lost 5, with 17 bases in between. This CDR3 is built from 15 residues. Germline CDR1 is MDHEN and CDR2 is SYDVKM. The CDR3 DNA is TGTGCCAGCAGCCTTACTACTATCAGCAACAATGAGCAGTTCTTC. It yields the protein CASSLTTISNNEQFF.

J is TRBJ2-7 and V is TRBV7-9; tentatively, D is TRBD2 (7 bases). The CDR3 contains 14 residues. The V and J ends lost 3 bases and 6 bases respectively, with 15 bases between them. Germline V gives CDR1 SEHNR, CDR2 FQNEAQ (reference sequence). The CDR3 coding sequence is TGTGCCAGCAGCTTTAAACCGGGGGGCCTCGAGCAGTACTTC. Its translation: CASSFKPGGLEQYF.

The V and J genes are TRBV9 and TRBJ2-2; possibly TRBD2 for D (5 bases). V was shortened by 0 bases and J by 6 bases, with 12 bases between the two germline ends. CDR3 length: 15 residues. The germline gives CDR1 SGDLS, CDR2 YYNGEE. Written as DNA, the CDR3 is TGTGCCAGCAGCGTAGCGGCAGCGGCGGCCGGGGAGCTGTTTTTT. Protein product: CASSVAAAAAGELFF.

This clone has only a few counts. This chain links TRBV4-1 with TRBJ2-3; 10 nucleotides align to TRBD2. CDR1 is MGHRA, CDR2 YSYEKL, per germline. Trimming cost V 1 base and J 5 bases; bases outside gene matches: 15. This CDR3 is 19 amino acids long. As DNA, the CDR3 is TGCGCCAGCAGCCAAGGGCCCAGGGGAGCGGGAGGGCCCGTAGATACGCAGTATTTT. Protein sequence: CASSQGPRGAGGPVDTQYF.

With regard to this clone: Other DNA variants within this sample encode the same CDR3. The CDR3 DNA reads as TGTGCCAGCAGCTTGAACAGAAATGGCTACACCTTC. Amino acid sequence: CASSLNRNGYTF. The chain couples TRBV5-4 to TRBJ1-2; D ambiguous. The CDR3 is made up of 12 amino acids. V was shortened by 1 base and J by 6 bases, with 7 bases between the two germline ends. Germline V CDR1 and CDR2: SGHNT, YYREEE (reference sequence). The variable domain in full, completed from reference TRBV5-4 and TRBJ1-2, reads ETGVTQSPTHLIKTRGQQVTLRCSSQSGHNTVSWYQQALGQGPQFIFQYYREEENGRGNFPPRFSGLQFPNYSSELNVNALELDDSALYLCASSLNRNGYTFGSGTRLTVV.

This clone showed up just a few times. This chain links TRBV2 with TRBJ2-3; no definite D call. CDR1 SNHLY and CDR2 FYNNEI come from the germline V gene. There are 12 residues in the CDR3. Trimming took off 4 bases at V and 2 bases at J, with 4 bases between the two ends. CDR3 amino acids: CASSANTDTQYF. The CDR3 DNA follows: TGTGCCAGCAGTGCAAACACAGATACGCAGTATTTT.

This clone has more than one count but fewer than ten. The V and J genes are TRBV25-1 and TRBJ2-7; possible D gene TRBD2, 5 bases. Deletions cut 2 bases from V and 5 bases from J, with 10 bases between. The CDR3 sequence is 13 residues long. The germline CDR1 and CDR2 sequences are MGHDK and SYGVNS. The DNA of the CDR3 is TGTGCCAGCAGTGAAGTCGGGGTCCACGAGCAGTACTTC. It encodes CASSEVGVHEQYF.

V usage is TRBV2 and J usage is TRBJ2-1; 7 nucleotides align to TRBD2. From germline, CDR1 is SNHLY and CDR2 FYNNEI. The CDR3 length is 15 residues. V lost 1 base to trimming and J lost 2 bases; unmatched junction nucleotides: 2. CDR3 coding DNA: TGTGCCAGCAGTGAAGGGCTAGCGGCCTACAATGAGCAGTTCTTC. Amino acid sequence: CASSEGLAAYNEQFF. The variable domain in full, with the rest retrieved from reference TRBV2 and TRBJ2-1, is EPEVTQTPSHQVTQMGQEVILRCVPISNHLYFYWYRQILGQKVEFLVSFYNNEISEKSEIFDDQFSVERPDGSNFTLKIRSTKLEDSAMYFCASSEGLAAYNEQFFGPGTRLTVL.

V usage is TRBV2 and J usage is TRBJ2-5; D is ambiguous. CDR3 length: 13 residues. Germline lookup yields CDR1 SNHLY and CDR2 FYNNEI. V was shortened by 5 bases and J by 3 bases, with 10 bases between the two germline ends. CDR3 DNA: TGTGCCAGCAGTAAAGACATCGAAGAGACCCAGTACTTC. Translated: CASSKDIEETQYF.